This T cell receptor beta chain was observed in a study of CD8 T cells in ankylosing spondylitis. Findings and limits, study-wide: There was a TCR beta motif, made of several highly homologous variants, that appeared characteristic of ankylosing spondylitis blood.

Trimming stripped 6 bases from V and 1 base from J, with 22 bases between. The CDR3 extends over 18 amino acids. Germline CDR1 reads DFQATT; CDR2 reads SNEGSKA (reference sequence). TCRdb re-analysed the 5' RACE reads in MiXCR, keeping a single row per CDR3 protein. This sample yields roughly 490,000 distinct CDR3 sequences, of which roughly 5.3% are seen a single time; under 4.5% belongs to the top ten. A few counts support this clonotype. What it binds is unknown. The sequence was collected from a male donor with ankylosing spondylitis. Sequences were obtained from blood, either unsorted or a sorted T cell fraction (not recorded which). The chain has TRBV20-1 and TRBJ2-6; perhaps TRBD1 as D (5 bases). CDR3 sequence (DNA): TGCAGTGCCATCCGGACACTCCAATTAGGATCTGGGGCCAACGTCCTGACTTTC. Translation gives CSAIRTLQLGSGANVLTF.